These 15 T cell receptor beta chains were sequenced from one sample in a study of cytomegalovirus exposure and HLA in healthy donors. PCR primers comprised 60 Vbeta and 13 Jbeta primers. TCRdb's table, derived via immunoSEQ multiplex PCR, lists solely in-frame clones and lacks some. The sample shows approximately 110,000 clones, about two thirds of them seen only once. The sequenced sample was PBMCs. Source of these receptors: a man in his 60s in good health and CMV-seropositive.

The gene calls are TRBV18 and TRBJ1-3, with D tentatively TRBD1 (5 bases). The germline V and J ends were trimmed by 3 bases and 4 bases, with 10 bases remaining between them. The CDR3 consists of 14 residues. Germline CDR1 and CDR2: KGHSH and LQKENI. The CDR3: CASSPQGFGNTIYF. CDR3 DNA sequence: TGTGCCAGCTCACCGCAGGGATTCGGAAACACCATATATTTT.

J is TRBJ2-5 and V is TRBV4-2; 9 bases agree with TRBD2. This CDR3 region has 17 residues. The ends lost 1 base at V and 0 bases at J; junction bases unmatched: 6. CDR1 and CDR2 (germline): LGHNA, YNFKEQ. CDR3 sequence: CASSQGKRGAHQETQYF. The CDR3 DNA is TGTGCCAGCAGCCAAGGAAAGCGGGGGGCACACCAAGAGACCCAGTACTTC.

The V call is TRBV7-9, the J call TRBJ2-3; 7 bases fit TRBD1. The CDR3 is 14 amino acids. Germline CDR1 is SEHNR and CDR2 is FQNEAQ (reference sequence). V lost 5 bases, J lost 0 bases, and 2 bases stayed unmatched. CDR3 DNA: TGTGCCAGCAGCCTGGGACAGAGCACAGATACGCAGTATTTT. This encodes CASSLGQSTDTQYF.

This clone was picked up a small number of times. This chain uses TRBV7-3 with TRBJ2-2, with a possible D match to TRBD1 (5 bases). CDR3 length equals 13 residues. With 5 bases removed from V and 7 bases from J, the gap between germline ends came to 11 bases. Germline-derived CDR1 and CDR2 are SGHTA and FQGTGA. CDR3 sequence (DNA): TGTGCCAGCAGCCTAGGGGTCAACGGGGAGCTGTTTTTT. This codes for CASSLGVNGELFF.

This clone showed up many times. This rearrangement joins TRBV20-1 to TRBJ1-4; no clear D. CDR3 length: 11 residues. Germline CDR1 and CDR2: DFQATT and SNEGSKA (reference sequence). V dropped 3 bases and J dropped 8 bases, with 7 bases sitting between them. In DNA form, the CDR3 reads TGCAGTGCTAGCCGGGGAGAAAAACTGTTTTTT. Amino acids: CSASRGEKLFF.

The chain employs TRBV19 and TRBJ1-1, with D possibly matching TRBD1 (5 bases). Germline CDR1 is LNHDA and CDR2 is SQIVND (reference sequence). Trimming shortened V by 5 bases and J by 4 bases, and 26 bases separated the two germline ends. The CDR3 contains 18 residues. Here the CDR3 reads CASSAPRQGGILGTEAFF. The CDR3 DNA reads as TGTGCCAGTAGTGCCCCCAGGCAGGGCGGTATTCTGGGCACTGAAGCTTTCTTT.

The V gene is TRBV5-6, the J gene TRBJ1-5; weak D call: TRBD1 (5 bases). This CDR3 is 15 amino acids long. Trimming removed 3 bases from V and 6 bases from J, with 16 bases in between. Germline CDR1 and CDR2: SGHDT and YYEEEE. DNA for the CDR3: TGTGCCAGCAGCTCGGCTGCTCAGGGTTTTCAGCCCCAGCATTTT. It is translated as CASSSAAQGFQPQHF.

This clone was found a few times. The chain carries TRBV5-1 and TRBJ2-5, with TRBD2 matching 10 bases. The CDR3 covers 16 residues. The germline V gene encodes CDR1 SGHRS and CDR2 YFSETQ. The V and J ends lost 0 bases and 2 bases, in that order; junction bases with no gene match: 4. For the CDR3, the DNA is TGCGCCAGCAGCTTGGGGCTAGCGGGGGCTCAAGAGACCCAGTACTTC. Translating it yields CASSLGLAGAQETQYF.

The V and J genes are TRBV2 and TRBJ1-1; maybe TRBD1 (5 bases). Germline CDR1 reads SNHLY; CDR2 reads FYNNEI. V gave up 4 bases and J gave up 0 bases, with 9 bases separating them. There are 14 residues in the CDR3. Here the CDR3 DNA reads TGTGCCAGCAGTGCAAACAGGCTGAACACTGAAGCTTTCTTT. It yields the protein CASSANRLNTEAFF.

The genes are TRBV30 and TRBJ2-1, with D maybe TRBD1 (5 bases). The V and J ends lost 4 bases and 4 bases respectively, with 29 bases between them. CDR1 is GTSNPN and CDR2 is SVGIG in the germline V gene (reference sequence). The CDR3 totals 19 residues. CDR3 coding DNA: TGTGCCTGGACCCGACAGTGGTTCTCCCGCGATAACACTTACAATGAGCAGTTCTTC. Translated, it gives CAWTRQWFSRDNTYNEQFF.

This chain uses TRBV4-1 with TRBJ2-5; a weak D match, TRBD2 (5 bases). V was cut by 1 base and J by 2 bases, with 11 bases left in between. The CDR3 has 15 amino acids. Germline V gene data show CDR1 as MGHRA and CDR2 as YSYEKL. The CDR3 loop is CASSQGLTGQETQYF. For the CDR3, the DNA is TGCGCCAGCAGCCAAGGTTTGACGGGGCAAGAGACCCAGTACTTC.

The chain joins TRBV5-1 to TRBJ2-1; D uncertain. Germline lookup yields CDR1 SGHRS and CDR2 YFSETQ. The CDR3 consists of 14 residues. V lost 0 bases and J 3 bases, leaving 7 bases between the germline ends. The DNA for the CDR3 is TGCGCCAGCAGCTTGGGGAACAGCTACAATGAGCAGTTCTTC. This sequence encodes CASSLGNSYNEQFF.

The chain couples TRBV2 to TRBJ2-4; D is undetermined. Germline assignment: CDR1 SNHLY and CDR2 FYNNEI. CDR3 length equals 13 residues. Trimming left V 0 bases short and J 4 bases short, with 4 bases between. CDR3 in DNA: TGTGCCAGCAGTGAAGCGCAGAAAAACATTCAGTACTTC. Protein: CASSEAQKNIQYF.

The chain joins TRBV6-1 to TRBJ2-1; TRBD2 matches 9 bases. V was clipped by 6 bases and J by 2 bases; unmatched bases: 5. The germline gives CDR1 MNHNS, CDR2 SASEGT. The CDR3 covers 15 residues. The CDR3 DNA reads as TGTGCCAGCAGACCTAGCGGGGTAACCTACAATGAGCAGTTCTTC. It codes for CASRPSGVTYNEQFF.

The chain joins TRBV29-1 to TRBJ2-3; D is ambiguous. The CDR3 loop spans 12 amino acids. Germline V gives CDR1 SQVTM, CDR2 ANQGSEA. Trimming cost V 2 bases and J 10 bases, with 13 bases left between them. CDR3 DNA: TGCAGCGTTGAACCTACCCAAATGGCGCAGTATTTT. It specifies CSVEPTQMAQYF.